The 31 T cell receptor beta chains below all came from one sample that was sequenced in a study of OX40 agonist ivuxolimab in advanced cancers. Produced via immunoSEQ multiplex PCR; TCRdb's table is partial and in-frame only. This sample has approximately 16,000 clones, with 60% to 85% found just once. The sample was CD4+ or CD8+ T cells sorted from blood, taken in a trial of the OX40 agonist ivuxolimab. These receptors were obtained from an adult with an advanced solid tumor such as melanoma, head and neck, liver or kidney cancer.

CDR3 sequence reads: CASSPGQGNEQFF. CDR3 sequence (DNA): TGTGCCAGCAGTCCGGGACAGGGTAATGAGCAGTTCTTC. This sequence joins TRBV6-5 and TRBJ2-1; 9 nucleotides align to TRBD1. This CDR3 spans 13 amino acids. Trimming cost V 5 bases and J 7 bases; bases outside gene matches: 3. Germline CDR1 reads MNHEY; CDR2 reads SVGAGI.

This clone was detected only a few times. This sequence joins TRBV11-3 and TRBJ2-5; the D gene is possibly TRBD2 (5 bases). Trimming left V 5 bases short and J 1 base short, with 11 bases between. The CDR3 extends over 14 amino acids. Germline CDR1 SGHNT, CDR2 YENEEA. CDR3 in DNA: TGTGCCAGCAGCGCCCGAGGGTTCCAAGAGACCCAGTACTTC. This sequence encodes CASSARGFQETQYF.

The chain recombines TRBV14 with TRBJ1-2, with D perhaps matching TRBD1 (5 bases). CDR1 is SGHDN and CDR2 is FVKESK in the germline V gene. The germline V and J ends were trimmed by 7 bases and 1 base, with 10 bases remaining between them. The CDR3 contains 13 residues. The DNA of the CDR3 is TGTGCCAGCAACTCCGGGGGTAACTATGGCTACACCTTC. The encoded protein is CASNSGGNYGYTF.

The chain links TRBV27 to TRBJ2-6; D not certain. The V gene lost 1 base and the J gene lost 0 bases, with 7 bases spanning the gap. The CDR3 sequence is 16 residues long. Germline V gives CDR1 MNHEY, CDR2 SMNVEV (reference sequence). CDR3 bases: TGTGCCAGCAGTTTATTCCAAGGCTCTGGGGCCAACGTCCTGACTTTC. It encodes CASSLFQGSGANVLTF.

V usage is TRBV6-6 and J usage is TRBJ1-3; weak D call: TRBD1 (6 bases). Germline values: CDR1 MNHNY, CDR2 SVGAGI (reference sequence). V was shortened by 4 bases and J by 0 bases, with 10 bases between the two germline ends. This CDR3 region has 15 residues. CDR3 protein: CASSLQGSSGNTIYF. In DNA form, the CDR3 reads TGTGCCAGCAGTTTGCAGGGGAGCTCTGGAAACACCATATATTTT.

The chain combines TRBV11-2 with TRBJ2-7, with a possible D match to TRBD2 (6 bases). The CDR3 consists of 13 residues. The V end lost 2 bases, the J end lost 2 bases, and 7 bases lay between the germline ends. Germline assignment: CDR1 SGHAT and CDR2 FQNNGV. The CDR3 loop reads CASSLSGAYEQYF. Written as DNA, the CDR3 is TGTGCCAGCAGCTTATCGGGGGCCTACGAGCAGTACTTC.

V and J are TRBV4-1 and TRBJ1-2, with D uncertain. The CDR3 loop spans 17 amino acids. With 3 bases removed from V and 5 bases from J, the gap between germline ends came to 22 bases. The germline CDR1 and CDR2 sequences are MGHRA and YSYEKL. The CDR3 reads CASSHLPDITIGYGYTF. CDR3 nucleotides: TGCGCCAGCAGCCACCTCCCCGACATTACCATTGGATATGGCTACACCTTC.

This clone is medium-sized by share. The rearrangement links TRBV6-5 to TRBJ2-1, with TRBD2 identical over 8 bases. Germline V gene lookup returns CDR1 MNHEY and CDR2 SVGAGI. J gave up 2 bases and V 0 bases, and 3 bases lay outside the gene matches. The CDR3 contains 16 residues. The CDR3 nucleotides are TGTGCCAGCAGTTACTCGGGGCGGGGGGCCTACAATGAGCAGTTCTTC. Residues: CASSYSGRGAYNEQFF.

This sequence joins TRBV7-9 and TRBJ2-7; tentatively, D is TRBD1 or TRBD2 (5 bases each). This CDR3 comprises 14 residues. V gave up 0 bases and J gave up 0 bases, with 6 bases separating them. Germline-derived CDR1 and CDR2 are SEHNR and FQNEAQ (reference sequence). CDR3 bases: TGTGCCAGCAGCTTAGCGGGGGACTCCTACGAGCAGTACTTC. Translated: CASSLAGDSYEQYF.

This clone showed up just a few times. The rearrangement uses TRBV6-5 and TRBJ1-1; 7 bases line up with TRBD1. The trim removed 9 bases at V and 4 bases at J, leaving 8 bases unmatched. Per germline, CDR1 MNHEY and CDR2 SVGAGI. The CDR3 length is 13 residues. The CDR3 nucleotides are TGTGCCAGTACAGGGGAAGGGGGCACTGAAGCTTTCTTT. It yields the protein CASTGEGGTEAFF.

V gene TRBV7-8 combines with J gene TRBJ2-3, with 8 positions matching TRBD2. V dropped 1 base and J dropped 5; count of bases not matched to a gene: 5. The CDR3 totals 15 residues. Germline V gives CDR1 SGHVS, CDR2 FQNEAQ. The CDR3 region is CASSLGTSSLDTQYF. CDR3 coding DNA: TGTGCCAGCAGCTTAGGGACTAGCTCGTTAGATACGCAGTATTTT.

CDR3 in DNA: TGTGCCAGCAGCACGAGATTAATGGACGAGCAGTACTTC. This codes for CASSTRLMDEQYF. The V call is TRBV13, the J call TRBJ2-7; D ambiguous. V lost 5 bases and J 5 bases, leaving 13 bases between the germline ends. Germline loops: CDR1 PRHDT, CDR2 FYEKMQ (reference sequence). CDR3 length: 13 amino acids.

The chain carries TRBV7-9 and TRBJ1-2; 9 bases agree with TRBD1. The CDR3 covers 16 residues. Germline CDR1 reads SEHNR; CDR2 reads FQNEAQ (reference sequence). V gave up 5 bases and J gave up 5 bases; unmatched junction bases: 12. The CDR3 here is CASSDQQGAPVYGYTF. The CDR3 DNA is TGTGCCAGCAGCGATCAACAGGGGGCACCCGTTTATGGCTACACCTTC.

In the case of this clone: At the DNA level, this CDR3 is encoded by other sequences in the same sample as well. This chain links TRBV4-1 with TRBJ2-5, with D possibly being TRBD1 (5 bases). Deletions cut 1 base from V and 2 bases from J, with 8 bases between. The CDR3 is 14 amino acids. Per germline, CDR1 MGHRA and CDR2 YSYEKL. The CDR3 DNA is TGCGCCAGCAGCCAAGGACAGCTACAAGAGACCCAGTACTTC. Translation gives CASSQGQLQETQYF.

The table lists this clone with a few counts. This chain connects TRBV4-1 to TRBJ2-2; D perhaps matches TRBD2 (6 bases). V gave up 4 bases and J gave up 5 bases, with 11 bases separating them. Germline CDR1 reads MGHRA; CDR2 reads YSYEKL. The CDR3 extends over 14 amino acids. CDR3 in DNA: TGCGCCAGCAGCCTGGTGGAGGGGACCGGGGAGCTGTTTTTT. It codes for CASSLVEGTGELFF.

This clone was found once. J is TRBJ1-1 and V is TRBV19, with TRBD1 as a possible D gene (5 bases). Germline V gene lookup returns CDR1 LNHDA and CDR2 SQIVND (reference sequence). The CDR3 extends over 13 amino acids. V was pared by 9 bases and J by 5 bases, with 16 bases between. CDR3 loop: CASHHSGGTEAFF. The CDR3 DNA reads as TGTGCCAGCCACCATTCGGGGGGGACTGAAGCTTTCTTT.

This chain connects TRBV7-6 to TRBJ1-4, with D hard to call. V lost 4 bases, J lost 7 bases, and 16 bases lay in between. The CDR3 has 15 amino acids. The V gene's germline CDR1 is SGHVS and CDR2 FNYEAQ. The CDR3 spells CASSSEAGVGEKLFF. DNA of the CDR3: TGTGCCAGCAGCTCGGAAGCTGGGGTTGGTGAAAAACTGTTTTTT.

The chain joins TRBV7-2 to TRBJ1-2; TRBD1 might be the D (6 bases). The V gene's germline CDR1 is SGHTA and CDR2 FQGNSA. Deletions cut 5 bases from V and 3 bases from J, with 16 bases between. The CDR3 runs 15 residues. CDR3 residues: CASSTGQGSYYGYTF. For the CDR3, the DNA is TGTGCCAGCAGCACGGGCCAGGGGTCCTACTATGGCTACACCTTC.

The gene calls are TRBV6-5 and TRBJ2-3, with D possibly being TRBD2 (6 bases). CDR3 size: 14 residues. The V end was cut by 6 bases, the J end by 1 base, with 11 bases between. In germline, CDR1 is MNHEY, CDR2 SVGAGI. The CDR3 sequence: CASRRLEGTDTQYF. In nucleotides, the CDR3 is TGTGCCAGCAGAAGACTAGAAGGCACAGATACGCAGTATTTT.

The rearrangement links TRBV4-2 to TRBJ2-1; D might be TRBD2 (5 bases). The V gene's germline CDR1 is LGHNA and CDR2 YNFKEQ. There are 15 residues in the CDR3. V shed 7 bases and J shed 8 bases, with 21 bases lying between them. DNA of the CDR3: TGTGCCAGCACTCCTGGGCGAGGGTTCGGCGATGAGCAGTTCTTC. Translating it yields CASTPGRGFGDEQFF.

The chain couples TRBV27 to TRBJ1-1; 9 bases are shared with TRBD1. Trimming removed 6 bases from V and 3 bases from J; junction bases left unmatched: 2. The germline V gene has CDR1 MNHEY and CDR2 SMNVEV (reference sequence). This CDR3 is built from 13 residues. CDR3 in DNA: TGTGCCAGCAGGGGACAGGGCCACACTGAAGCTTTCTTT. It is translated as CASRGQGHTEAFF.

V gene TRBV27 combines with J gene TRBJ2-7, with 12 bases identical to TRBD1. CDR3 size: 16 residues. CDR1 and CDR2 (germline): MNHEY, SMNVEV (reference sequence). J was trimmed by 2 bases and V by 2 bases; bases with no gene match: 4. CDR3 sequence reads: CASSLGTGGLPYEQYF. In DNA, the CDR3 is TGTGCCAGCAGTTTAGGGACAGGGGGCCTTCCCTACGAGCAGTACTTC.

The chain uses TRBV11-2 and TRBJ1-5; D gene unclear. CDR3 length: 13 residues. V lost 3 bases and J lost 4, with 7 bases in between. CDR1 and CDR2 from the germline V gene are SGHAT and FQNNGV. The CDR3 DNA reads TGTGCCAGCAGCTTGGAGGCTAATCAGCCCCAGCATTTT. Its translation: CASSLEANQPQHF.

This clone counts as medium-sized (0.01 to 0.1%). The chain couples TRBV27 to TRBJ1-6; tentative D call: TRBD1 (6 bases). Trimming left V 5 bases short and J 8 bases short, with 13 bases between. Germline V CDR1 and CDR2: MNHEY, SMNVEV (reference sequence). There are 14 residues in the CDR3. CDR3 residues: CASSPGDPDSPLHF. In DNA, the CDR3 is TGTGCCAGCAGTCCAGGGGATCCGGATTCACCCCTCCACTTT.

The chain employs TRBV9 and TRBJ1-3, with 8 bases identical to TRBD1. The CDR3 has 16 residues. The V gene end was trimmed by 4 bases and the J gene end by 0 bases; junction bases not matched to a gene: 6. Germline CDR1 SGDLS, CDR2 YYNGEE. CDR3: CASSPYRGSSGNTIYF. The CDR3 DNA reads TGTGCCAGCAGCCCCTACAGGGGGAGCTCTGGAAACACCATATATTTT.

This chain uses TRBV5-8 with TRBJ1-2; D unresolved. Per the germline V gene, CDR1 is SGHTS and CDR2 is YDEGEE. The V gene lost 0 bases and the J gene lost 2 bases, with 11 bases spanning the gap. The CDR3 is 15 amino acids. The CDR3 protein is CASSLVAGGNYGYTF. The CDR3 DNA sequence: TGTGCCAGCAGCTTGGTGGCAGGAGGGAACTATGGCTACACCTTC.

The rearrangement links TRBV19 to TRBJ1-2; D call uncertain. Per germline, CDR1 LNHDA and CDR2 SQIVND (reference sequence). This CDR3 comprises 11 residues. CDR3 region: CATYRDYGYTF. Here the CDR3 DNA reads TGTGCGACGTACCGAGACTATGGCTACACCTTC.

The rearrangement joins TRBV7-8 to TRBJ2-3, with TRBD2 identical over 7 bases. The V and J ends lost 0 bases and 3 bases, in that order; junction bases with no gene match: 3. CDR1 is SGHVS and CDR2 is FQNEAQ in the germline V gene. CDR3 length equals 15 residues. CDR3 protein: CASSLASGVTDTQYF. DNA for the CDR3: TGTGCCAGCAGCTTAGCAAGCGGGGTTACAGATACGCAGTATTTT.

The chain has TRBV13 and TRBJ1-6, with TRBD1 matching 7 bases. Per germline, CDR1 PRHDT and CDR2 FYEKMQ (reference sequence). This CDR3 contains 16 residues. The J segment lost 5 bases and the V segment lost 4 bases, leaving 8 bases of the junction unmatched. CDR3 sequence: CASSSGQQTNNSPLHF. In nucleotides, the CDR3 is TGTGCCAGCAGCTCGGGACAGCAAACAAATAATTCACCCCTCCACTTT.

This clone occurred a few times. The chain recombines TRBV5-1 with TRBJ2-7, with 7 bases identical to TRBD1. The CDR3 contains 12 residues. Germline V gives CDR1 SGHRS, CDR2 YFSETQ. With V trimmed by 5 bases and J by 7 bases, 6 bases remained unmatched. Written as DNA, the CDR3 is TGCGCCAGCAGTTACAGGGGTCAGGAGCAGTACTTC. Its protein is CASSYRGQEQYF.

This clone has just a few counts. The V and J genes are TRBV6-1 and TRBJ2-7; D gene unclear. V gave up 6 bases and J gave up 4 bases, with 7 bases separating them. Germline V gives CDR1 MNHNS, CDR2 SASEGT. CDR3 length: 11 amino acids. This CDR3 reads CASSDLYEQYF. CDR3 nucleotides: TGTGCCAGCAGCGATTTATACGAGCAGTACTTC.